This T cell receptor beta chain was captured by sequencing in a study of blood T cells in healthy people across ages. V lost 7 bases to trimming and J lost 3 bases; unmatched junction nucleotides: 5. Germline loops: CDR1 MDHEN, CDR2 SYDVKM. CDR3 size: 13 residues. This clonotype came up a few times. The authors ran a second PCR of about 7 to 11 cycles using a sample-barcoded 5' primer and a J-beta primer mix. TCRdb recomputed calls from the 5' RACE reads with MiXCR, one row per CDR3 protein. The data contain some 850,000 distinct CDR3 sequences, roughly 26% of them singletons. These same records also appear under a second study, on T cells of mothers and their children.

Sample: blood. The origin of this receptor is a boy between 10 and 17 years old in good health. The rearrangement links TRBV28 to TRBJ2-7; 8 bases agree with TRBD1. In nucleotides, the CDR3 is TGTGCCAGCACCTCGGGACAGGACTACGAGCAGTACTTC. It encodes CASTSGQDYEQYF.